The source of this TCR beta chain is a study of cytomegalovirus exposure and HLA in healthy donors. A word on this clone: Its cognate antigen is unknown.

The ends were cut back, 0 bases at V and 5 bases at J, with 14 bases in the middle. This CDR3 has 16 amino acids. The germline gives CDR1 SGHDT, CDR2 YYEEEE. Overall study results and limits: When a later analysis compared HLA-associated TCR beta chains with equally common others, the HLA-associated chains turned out to be more clonally expanded and to have lower generation probabilities. Presence/absence results assume similar sequencing depth per donor, which may not hold. Being productive about 90% or about 30% of the time was typical of most TCR beta V segments in an earlier analysis.

The PCR employed 60 Vbeta primers together with 13 Jbeta primers. Using immunoSEQ multiplex PCR, the repertoire was profiled, and TCRdb retains in-frame clones only, with some absent. The ten top clones account for roughly 0.94%, within a sample of 100,000 to 150,000 clones. Material: PBMCs. J is TRBJ1-4 and V is TRBV5-6; a weak D match, TRBD1 (5 bases). The receptor comes from a man aged 18 to 30 in good health and CMV-seronegative. The CDR3 bases are TGTGCCAGCAGCTTGGGGGGAACAGGAAAGAATGAAAAACTGTTTTTT. Translation: CASSLGGTGKNEKLFF.